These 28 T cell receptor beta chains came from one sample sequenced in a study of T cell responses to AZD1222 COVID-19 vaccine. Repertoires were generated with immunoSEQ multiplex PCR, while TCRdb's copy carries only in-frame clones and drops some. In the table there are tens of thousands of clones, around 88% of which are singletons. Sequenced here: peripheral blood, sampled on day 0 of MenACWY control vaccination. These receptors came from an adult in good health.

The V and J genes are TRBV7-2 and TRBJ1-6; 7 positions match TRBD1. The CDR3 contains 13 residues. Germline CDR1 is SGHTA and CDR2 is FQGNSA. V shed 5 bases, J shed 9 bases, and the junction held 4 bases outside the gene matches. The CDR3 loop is CASSLDRASPLHF. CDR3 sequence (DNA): TGTGCCAGCAGCCTAGACAGGGCTTCACCCCTCCACTTT.

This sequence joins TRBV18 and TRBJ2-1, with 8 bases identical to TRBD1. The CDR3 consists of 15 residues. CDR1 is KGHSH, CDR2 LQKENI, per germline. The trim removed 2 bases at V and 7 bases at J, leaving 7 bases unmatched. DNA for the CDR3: TGTGCCAGCTCACCAAAGGACAGGGTGTGGAATGAGCAGTTCTTC. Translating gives CASSPKDRVWNEQFF.

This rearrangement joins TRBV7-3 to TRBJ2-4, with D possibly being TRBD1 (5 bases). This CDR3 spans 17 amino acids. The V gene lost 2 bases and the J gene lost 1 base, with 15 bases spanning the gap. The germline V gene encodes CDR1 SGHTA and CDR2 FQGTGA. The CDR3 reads CASSLGPQVSAKNIQYF. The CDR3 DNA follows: TGTGCCAGCAGCTTAGGCCCACAGGTTTCGGCCAAAAACATTCAGTACTTC.

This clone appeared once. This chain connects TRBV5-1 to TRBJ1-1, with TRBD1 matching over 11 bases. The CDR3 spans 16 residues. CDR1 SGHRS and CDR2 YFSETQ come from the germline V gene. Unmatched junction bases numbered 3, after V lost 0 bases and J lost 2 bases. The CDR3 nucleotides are TGCGCCAGCAGCTTGGGGACAGGGGGCCCCAACACTGAAGCTTTCTTT. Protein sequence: CASSLGTGGPNTEAFF.

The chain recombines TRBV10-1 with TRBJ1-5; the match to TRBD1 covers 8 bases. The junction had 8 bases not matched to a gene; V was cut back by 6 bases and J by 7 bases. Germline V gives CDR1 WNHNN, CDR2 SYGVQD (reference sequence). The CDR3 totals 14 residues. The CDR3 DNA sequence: TGCGCCAGCAGGGCCGGACAGGGTGGCCAGCCCCAGCATTTT. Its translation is CASRAGQGGQPQHF.

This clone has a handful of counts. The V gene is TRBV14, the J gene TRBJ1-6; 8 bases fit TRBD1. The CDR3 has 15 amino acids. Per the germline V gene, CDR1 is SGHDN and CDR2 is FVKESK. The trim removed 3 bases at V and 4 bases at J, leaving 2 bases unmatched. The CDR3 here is CASSQRTGYNSPLHF. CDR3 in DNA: TGTGCCAGCAGCCAGAGGACAGGGTATAATTCACCCCTCCACTTT.

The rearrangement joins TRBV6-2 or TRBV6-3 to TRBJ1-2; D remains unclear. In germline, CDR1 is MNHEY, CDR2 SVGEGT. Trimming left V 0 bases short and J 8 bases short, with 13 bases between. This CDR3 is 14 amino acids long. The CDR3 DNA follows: TGTGCCAGCAGTTACTCAGAAGGGATTCGGGGCTACACCTTC. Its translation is CASSYSEGIRGYTF.

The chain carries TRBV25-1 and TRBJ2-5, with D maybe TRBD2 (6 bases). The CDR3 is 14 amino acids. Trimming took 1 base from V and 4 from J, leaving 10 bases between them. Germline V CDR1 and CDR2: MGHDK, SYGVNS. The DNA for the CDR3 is TGTGCCAGCAGTGAATTTCGGGGGATAGAGACCCAGTACTTC. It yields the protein CASSEFRGIETQYF.

The CDR3 reads CATSAAEETQYF. The DNA for the CDR3 is TGTGCCACCAGTGCCGCCGAAGAGACCCAGTACTTC. The V call is TRBV24-1, the J call TRBJ2-5; no firm D call. Germline V gene sequence: CDR1 KGHDR, CDR2 SFDVKD. V lost 5 bases and J 3 bases, leaving 6 bases between the germline ends. This CDR3 spans 12 amino acids.

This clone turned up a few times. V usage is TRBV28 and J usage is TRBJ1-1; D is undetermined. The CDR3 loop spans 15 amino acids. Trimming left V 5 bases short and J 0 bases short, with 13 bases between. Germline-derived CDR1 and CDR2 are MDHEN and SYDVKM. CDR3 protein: CASSEDGQLNTEAFF. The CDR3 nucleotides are TGTGCCAGCAGTGAGGACGGTCAGCTGAACACTGAAGCTTTCTTT.

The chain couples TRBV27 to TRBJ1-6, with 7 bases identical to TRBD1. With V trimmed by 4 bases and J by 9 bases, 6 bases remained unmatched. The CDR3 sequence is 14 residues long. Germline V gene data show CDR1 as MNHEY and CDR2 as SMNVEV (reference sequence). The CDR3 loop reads CASSSPGQSSPLHF. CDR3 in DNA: TGTGCCAGCAGTTCCCCGGGACAGAGTTCACCCCTCCACTTT.

The DNA for the CDR3 is TGTGCCAGCAGGCCTGACCGGAGGAACACTGAAGCTTTCTTT. It encodes CASRPDRRNTEAFF. This chain uses TRBV2 with TRBJ1-1; D remains unclear. CDR3 length: 14 residues. Germline V gives CDR1 SNHLY, CDR2 FYNNEI. Trimming removed 6 bases at V and 1 base at J, with 12 bases between.

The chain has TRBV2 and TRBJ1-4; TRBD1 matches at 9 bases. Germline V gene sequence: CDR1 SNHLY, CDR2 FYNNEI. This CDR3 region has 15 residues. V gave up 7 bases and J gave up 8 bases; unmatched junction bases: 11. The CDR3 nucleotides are TGTGCCAGCATCCAAGAGGGACAGGGAAGCGAAAAACTGTTTTTT. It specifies CASIQEGQGSEKLFF.

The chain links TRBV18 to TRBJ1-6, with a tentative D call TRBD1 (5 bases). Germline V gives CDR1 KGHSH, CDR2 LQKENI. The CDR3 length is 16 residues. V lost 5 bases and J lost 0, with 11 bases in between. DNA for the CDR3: TGTGCCAGCTCAGGGACTGCGAGCTCCTATAATTCACCCCTCCACTTT. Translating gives CASSGTASSYNSPLHF.

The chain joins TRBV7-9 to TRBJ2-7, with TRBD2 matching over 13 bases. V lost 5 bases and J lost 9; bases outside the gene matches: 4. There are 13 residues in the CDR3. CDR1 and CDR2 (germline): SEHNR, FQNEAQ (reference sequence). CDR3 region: CASSPGTSGVQYF. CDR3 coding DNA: TGTGCCAGCAGCCCCGGGACTAGCGGGGTGCAGTACTTC.

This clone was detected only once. CDR3 in DNA: TGTGCCAGTAGTGCCCAACAGGGGGGCTCTGGGGCCAACGTCCTGACTTTC. It encodes CASSAQQGGSGANVLTF. The V gene is TRBV19, the J gene TRBJ2-6, with TRBD1 matching over 8 bases. The CDR3 covers 17 residues. J gave up 0 bases and V 5 bases, and 6 bases lay outside the gene matches. Germline V lookup: CDR1 LNHDA, CDR2 SQIVND (reference sequence).

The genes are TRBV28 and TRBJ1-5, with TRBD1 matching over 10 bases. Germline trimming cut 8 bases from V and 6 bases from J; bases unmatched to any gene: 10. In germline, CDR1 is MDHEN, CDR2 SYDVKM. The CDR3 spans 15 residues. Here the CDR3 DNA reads TGTGCCAGCCGTACTAGACAGGGGGCTACTCAGCCCCAGCATTTT. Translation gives CASRTRQGATQPQHF.

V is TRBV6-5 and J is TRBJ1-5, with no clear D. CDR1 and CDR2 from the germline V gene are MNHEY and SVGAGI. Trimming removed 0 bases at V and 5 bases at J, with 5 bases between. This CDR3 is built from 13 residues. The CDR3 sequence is CASSYSGDQPQHF. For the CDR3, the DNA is TGTGCCAGCAGTTACTCGGGTGATCAGCCCCAGCATTTT.

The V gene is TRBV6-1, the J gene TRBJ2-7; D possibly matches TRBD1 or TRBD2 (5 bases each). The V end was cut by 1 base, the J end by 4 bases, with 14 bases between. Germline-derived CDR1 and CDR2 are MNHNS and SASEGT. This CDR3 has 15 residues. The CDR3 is CASSEGPAREYEQYF. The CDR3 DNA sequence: TGTGCCAGCAGTGAAGGCCCTGCCAGGGAGTACGAGCAGTACTTC.

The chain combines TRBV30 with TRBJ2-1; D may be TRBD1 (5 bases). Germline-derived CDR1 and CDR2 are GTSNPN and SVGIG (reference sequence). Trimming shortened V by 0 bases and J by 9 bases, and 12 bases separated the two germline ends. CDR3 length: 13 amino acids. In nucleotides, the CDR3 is TGTGCCTGGAGTGTACAGGTAGGACGTGAGCAGTTCTTC. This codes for CAWSVQVGREQFF.

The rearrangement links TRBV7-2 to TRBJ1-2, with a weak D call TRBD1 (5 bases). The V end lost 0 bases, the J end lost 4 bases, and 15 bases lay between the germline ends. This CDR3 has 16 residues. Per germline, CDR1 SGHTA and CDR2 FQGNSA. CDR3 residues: CASSLAGAGQIYGYTF. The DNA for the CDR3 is TGTGCCAGCAGCTTAGCTGGGGCAGGGCAGATCTATGGCTACACCTTC.

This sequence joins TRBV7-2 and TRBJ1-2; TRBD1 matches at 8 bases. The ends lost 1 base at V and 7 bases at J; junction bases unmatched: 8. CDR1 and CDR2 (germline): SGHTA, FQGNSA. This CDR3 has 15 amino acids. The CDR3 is CASSLGPGGDGGYTF. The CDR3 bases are TGTGCCAGCAGCTTAGGGCCAGGGGGCGACGGTGGCTACACCTTC. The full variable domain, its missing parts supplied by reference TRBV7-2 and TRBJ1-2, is GAGVSQSPSNKVTEKGKDVELRCDPISGHTALYWYRQSLGQGLEFLIYFQGNSAPDKSGLPSDRFSAERTGGSVSTLTIQRTQQEDSAVYLCASSLGPGGDGGYTFGSGTRLTVV.

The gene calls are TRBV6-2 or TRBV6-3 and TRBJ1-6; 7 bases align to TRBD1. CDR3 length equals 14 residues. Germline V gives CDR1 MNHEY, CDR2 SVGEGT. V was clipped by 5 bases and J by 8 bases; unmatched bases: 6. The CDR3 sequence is CASSRQGIDSPLHF. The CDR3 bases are TGTGCCAGCAGTCGACAGGGCATTGATTCACCCCTCCACTTT.

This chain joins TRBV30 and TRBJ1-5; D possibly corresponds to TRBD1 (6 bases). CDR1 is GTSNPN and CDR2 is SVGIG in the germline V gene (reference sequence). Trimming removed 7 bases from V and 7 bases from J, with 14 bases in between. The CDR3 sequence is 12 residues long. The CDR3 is CASTGPGQPQHF. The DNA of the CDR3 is TGTGCCTCGACAGGTCCGGGGCAGCCCCAGCATTTT.

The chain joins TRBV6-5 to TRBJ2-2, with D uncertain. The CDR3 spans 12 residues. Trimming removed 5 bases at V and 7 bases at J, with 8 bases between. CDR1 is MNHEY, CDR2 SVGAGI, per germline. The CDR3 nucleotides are TGTGCCAGCAGTACCGACATCGGGGAGCTGTTTTTT. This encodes CASSTDIGELFF.

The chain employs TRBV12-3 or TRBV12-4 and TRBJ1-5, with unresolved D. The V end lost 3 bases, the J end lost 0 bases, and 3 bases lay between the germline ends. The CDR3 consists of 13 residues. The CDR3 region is CASSFDSNQPQHF. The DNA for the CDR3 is TGTGCCAGCAGTTTTGATAGCAATCAGCCCCAGCATTTT.

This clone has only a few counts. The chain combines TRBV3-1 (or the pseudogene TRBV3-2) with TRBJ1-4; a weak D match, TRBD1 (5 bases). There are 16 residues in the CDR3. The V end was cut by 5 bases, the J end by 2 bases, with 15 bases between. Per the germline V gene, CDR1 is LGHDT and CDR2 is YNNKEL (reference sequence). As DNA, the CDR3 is TGTGCCAGCAGCTCCCGGGACGGGTCCACTAATGAAAAACTGTTTTTT. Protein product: CASSSRDGSTNEKLFF.

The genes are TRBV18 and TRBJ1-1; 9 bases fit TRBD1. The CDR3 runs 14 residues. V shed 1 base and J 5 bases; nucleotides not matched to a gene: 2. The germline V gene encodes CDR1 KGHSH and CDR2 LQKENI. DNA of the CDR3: TGTGCCAGCTCACCACAGGACAGGGGAACTGAAGCTTTCTTT. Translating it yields CASSPQDRGTEAFF.